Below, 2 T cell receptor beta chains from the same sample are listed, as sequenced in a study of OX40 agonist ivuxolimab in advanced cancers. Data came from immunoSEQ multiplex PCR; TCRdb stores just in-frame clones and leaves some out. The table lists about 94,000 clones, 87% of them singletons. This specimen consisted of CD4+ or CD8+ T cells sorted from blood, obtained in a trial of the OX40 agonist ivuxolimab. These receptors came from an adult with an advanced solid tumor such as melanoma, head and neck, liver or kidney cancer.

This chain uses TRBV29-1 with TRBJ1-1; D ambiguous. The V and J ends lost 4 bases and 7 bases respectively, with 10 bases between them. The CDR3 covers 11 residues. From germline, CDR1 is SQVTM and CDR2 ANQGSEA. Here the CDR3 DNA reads TGCAGCGTTGTGGGCCAAAATGAAGCTTTCTTT. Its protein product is CSVVGQNEAFF.

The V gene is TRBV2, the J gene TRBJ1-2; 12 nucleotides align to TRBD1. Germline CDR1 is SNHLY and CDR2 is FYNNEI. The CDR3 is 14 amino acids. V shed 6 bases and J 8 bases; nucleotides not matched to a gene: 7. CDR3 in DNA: TGTGCCAGCAGCCCTGGGACAGGGGGCGCAGGCTACACCTTC. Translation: CASSPGTGGAGYTF.